This T cell receptor beta chain emerged from a study of blood T cell repertoires in COVID-19. Here immunoSEQ multiplex PCR was the method, and the copy in TCRdb shows in-frame clones only, minus some. The table has about 36,000 clones, over 75% seen once; the top ten hold 42%. Germline-derived CDR1 and CDR2 are MNHNS and SASEGT. V lost 1 base, J lost 4 bases, and 16 bases lay in between. CDR3 length equals 16 residues. This chain connects TRBV6-1 to TRBJ1-2; TRBD1 is a possible D gene (5 bases). The material sequenced was peripheral blood. This clonotype was obtained from a human donor in a cohort sampled during active or convalescent COVID-19. The donor label of this sample is uncertain. The DNA of the CDR3 is TGTGCCAGCAGTGAAGGGGGCAGGGCAGGCCTCTATGGCTACACCTTC. Translated, it gives CASSEGGRAGLYGYTF.